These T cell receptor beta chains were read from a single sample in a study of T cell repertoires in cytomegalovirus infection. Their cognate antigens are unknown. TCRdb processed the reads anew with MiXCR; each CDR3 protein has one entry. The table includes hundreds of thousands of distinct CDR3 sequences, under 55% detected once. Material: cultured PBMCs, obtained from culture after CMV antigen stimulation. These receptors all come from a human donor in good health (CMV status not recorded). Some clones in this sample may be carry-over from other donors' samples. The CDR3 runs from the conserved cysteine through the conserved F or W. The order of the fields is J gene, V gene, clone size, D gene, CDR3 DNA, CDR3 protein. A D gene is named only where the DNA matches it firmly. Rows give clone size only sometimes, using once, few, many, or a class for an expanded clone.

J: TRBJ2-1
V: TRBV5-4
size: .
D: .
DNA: TGTGCCAGCAGCTTGACTCAGGGTTACCCCTACAATGAGCAGTTCTTC
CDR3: CASSLTQGYPYNEQFF

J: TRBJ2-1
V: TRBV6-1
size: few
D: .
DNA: TGTGCCAGCAGCTACGCGGCCCACTCCTACAATGAGCAGTTCTTC
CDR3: CASSYAAHSYNEQFF

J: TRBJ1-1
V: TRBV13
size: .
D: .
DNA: TGTGCCAGCAGCTTTCTACTTTCCCCCGAAATGAACACTGAAGCTTTCTTT
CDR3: CASSFLLSPEMNTEAFF

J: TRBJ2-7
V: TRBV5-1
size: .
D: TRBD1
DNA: TGCGCCAGCAGCTTGGGGGACAGGGGCATTCTCGAGCAGTACTTC
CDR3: CASSLGDRGILEQYF

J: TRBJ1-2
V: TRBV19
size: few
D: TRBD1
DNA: TGTGCCAGGCGGGACAGACTCTTCTTACCAAACTATGGCTACACCTTC
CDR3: CARRDRLFLPNYGYTF

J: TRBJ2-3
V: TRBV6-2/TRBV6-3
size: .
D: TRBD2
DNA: TGTGCCAGCAGCACCGGGACTAGCGAGACAGATACGCAGTATTTT
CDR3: CASSTGTSETDTQYF

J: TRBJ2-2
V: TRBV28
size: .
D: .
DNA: TGTGCCAGCAGTTTTTCACGAACGAACACCGGGGAGCTGTTTTTT
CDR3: CASSFSRTNTGELFF

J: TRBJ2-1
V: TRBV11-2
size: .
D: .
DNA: TGTGCCAGCAGCCTATTGGGGGGCCCAAATGAGCAGTTCTTC
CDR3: CASSLLGGPNEQFF

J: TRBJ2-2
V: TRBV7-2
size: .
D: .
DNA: TGTGCCAGCAGCTCAGACAGGAGCCTTATGGGCGGGGAGCTGTTTTTT
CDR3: CASSSDRSLMGGELFF

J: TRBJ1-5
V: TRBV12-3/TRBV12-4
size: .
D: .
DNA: TGTGCCAGCAGTTTTGGTGCAGATAGCAATCAGCCCCAGCATTTT
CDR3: CASSFGADSNQPQHF

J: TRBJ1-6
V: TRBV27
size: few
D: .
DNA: TGTGCCAGCAGTTTAGGTAGACGTTATAATTCACCCCTCCACTTT
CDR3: CASSLGRRYNSPLHF

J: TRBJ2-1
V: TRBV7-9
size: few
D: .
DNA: TGTGCCAGCAGCTTAGCTGGGGAAAGTGAGCAGTTCTTC
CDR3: CASSLAGESEQFF

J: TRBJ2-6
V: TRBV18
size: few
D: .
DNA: TGTGCCAGCTCACCGTCGGGAGGGGCCAACGTCCTGACTTTC
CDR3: CASSPSGGANVLTF

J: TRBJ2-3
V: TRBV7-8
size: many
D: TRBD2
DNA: TGTGCCAGCAGCTTTTTACTAGCGGGCGGGACAGATACGCAGTATTTT
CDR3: CASSFLLAGGTDTQYF

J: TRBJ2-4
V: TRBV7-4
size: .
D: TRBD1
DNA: TGTGCCAGCAGCCCCACTCGGGACAGTCTAGCCAAAAACATTCAGTACTTC
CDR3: CASSPTRDSLAKNIQYF

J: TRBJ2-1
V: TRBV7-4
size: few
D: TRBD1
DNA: TGTGCCGAGGGGACAGAATACAATGAGCAGTTCTTC
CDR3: CAEGTEYNEQFF

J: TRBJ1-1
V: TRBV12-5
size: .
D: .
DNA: TGTGCTAGTGCCATTTTAGGGGAGAACACTGAAGCTTTCTTT
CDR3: CASAILGENTEAFF

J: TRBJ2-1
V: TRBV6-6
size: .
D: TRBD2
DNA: TGTGCCAGCAGTCGACCTAGCGGGGGGGCTTGGGAGGAGCAGTTCTTC
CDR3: CASSRPSGGAWEEQFF

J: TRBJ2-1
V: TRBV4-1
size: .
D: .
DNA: TGCGCCAGCAGCCAAGATCTGGAGCAGTTCTTC
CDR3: CASSQDLEQFF

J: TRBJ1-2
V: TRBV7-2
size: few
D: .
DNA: TGTGCCAGCAGCTTACGGGCCCCGAGTCAGGGCTACACCTTC
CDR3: CASSLRAPSQGYTF

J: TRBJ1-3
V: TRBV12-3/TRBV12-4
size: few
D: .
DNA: TGTGCCAGCAGCAGTAGACGGAGCTCTGGAAACACCATATATTTT
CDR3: CASSSRRSSGNTIYF

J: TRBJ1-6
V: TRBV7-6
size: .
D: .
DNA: TGTGCCAGCACCGACAGCGAAGATTCACCCCTCCACTTT
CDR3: CASTDSEDSPLHF

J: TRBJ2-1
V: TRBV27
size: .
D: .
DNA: TGTGCCAGCAGTTTATCAAGAGAGGGTATACACAATGAGCAGTTCTTC
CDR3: CASSLSREGIHNEQFF

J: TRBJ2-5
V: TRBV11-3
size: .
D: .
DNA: TGTGCCAGCAGCTTAGGCCGCATAAGGGCCGAGACCCAGTACTTC
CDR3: CASSLGRIRAETQYF

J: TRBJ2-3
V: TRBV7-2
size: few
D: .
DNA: TGTGCCAGCAGCCGGTACGTGGAGGAACCCACAGATACGCAGTATTTT
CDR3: CASSRYVEEPTDTQYF

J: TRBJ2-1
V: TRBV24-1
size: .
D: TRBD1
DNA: TGTGCCACCAGTGATACCCGGGACAGGTCGAATGAGCAGTTCTTC
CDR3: CATSDTRDRSNEQFF

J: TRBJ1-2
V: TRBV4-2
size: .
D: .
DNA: TGTGCCAGCAGCCCCCCCCACAGGTCCGACAATGGCTACACCTTC
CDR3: CASSPPHRSDNGYTF

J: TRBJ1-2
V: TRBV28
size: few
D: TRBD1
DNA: TGTGCCAGCAGCGCCTCTGACAGGGGGCATGGCTACACCTTC
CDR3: CASSASDRGHGYTF

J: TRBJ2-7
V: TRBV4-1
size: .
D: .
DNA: TGCGCCAGCAGCCAGGGGCGCCAGACCTACGAGCAGTACTTC
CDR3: CASSQGRQTYEQYF

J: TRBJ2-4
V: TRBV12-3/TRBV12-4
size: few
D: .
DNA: TGTGCCAGCAGTTTAGTAGGGGGTAGGGGCAAAAACATTCAGTACTTC
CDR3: CASSLVGGRGKNIQYF

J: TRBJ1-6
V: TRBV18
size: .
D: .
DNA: TGTGCCAGCTCACCATCTTGGGACCGCTCAAATTCACCCCTCCACTTT
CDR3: CASSPSWDRSNSPLHF

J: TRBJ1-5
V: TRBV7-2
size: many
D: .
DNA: TGTGCCAGCAGCTTAGGAGGGCTGGGCAATCAGCCCCAGCATTTT
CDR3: CASSLGGLGNQPQHF

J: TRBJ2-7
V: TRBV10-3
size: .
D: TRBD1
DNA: TGTGCCATCAGTGTACTCCGGGACAGGGTAACGCTCGTCGACGAGCAGTACTTC
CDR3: CAISVLRDRVTLVDEQYF

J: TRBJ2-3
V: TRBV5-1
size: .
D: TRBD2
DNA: TGCGCCAGCAGAAGTTTGCGGGAGGGCCCAGATACGCAGTATTTT
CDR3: CASRSLREGPDTQYF

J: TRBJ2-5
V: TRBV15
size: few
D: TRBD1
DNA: TGTGCCACCAGCACCTGGACAGGGGAACAAGAGACCCAGTACTTC
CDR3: CATSTWTGEQETQYF

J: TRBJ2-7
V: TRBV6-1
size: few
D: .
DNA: TGTGCCAGCATCTCGGAAGGCCTTGGGACCTACGAGCAGTACTTC
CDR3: CASISEGLGTYEQYF

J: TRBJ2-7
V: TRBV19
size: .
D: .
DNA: TGTGCCAGTAGTATTTGGTCAGGAGACGAGCAGTACTTC
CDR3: CASSIWSGDEQYF

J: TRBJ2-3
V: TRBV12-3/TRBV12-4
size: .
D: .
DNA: TGTGCCAGCAGTCCAATTCATGCTGGAACCACAGATACGCAGTATTTT
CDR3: CASSPIHAGTTDTQYF

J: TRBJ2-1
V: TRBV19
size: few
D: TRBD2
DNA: TGTGCCAGTAGTATATTAGCGGGGGGCGCCAATGAGCAGTTCTTC
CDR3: CASSILAGGANEQFF

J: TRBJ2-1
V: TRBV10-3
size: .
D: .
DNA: TGTGCCATCAGCAAGAACCGGGAAGGGCGGTTTGAGCAGTTCTTC
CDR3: CAISKNREGRFEQFF

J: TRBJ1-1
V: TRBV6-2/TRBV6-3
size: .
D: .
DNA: TGTGCCAGCACCCGGGGGCGACAGACCGAAGCTTTCTTT
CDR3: CASTRGRQTEAFF

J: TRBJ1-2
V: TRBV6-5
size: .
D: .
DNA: TGTGCCAGCAGTTACGGGACACACTATGGCTACACCTTC
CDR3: CASSYGTHYGYTF

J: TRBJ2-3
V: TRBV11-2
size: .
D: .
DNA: TGTGCCAGCAGCTTCTCGATGGGCCCCCCCACAGATACGCAGTATTTT
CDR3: CASSFSMGPPTDTQYF

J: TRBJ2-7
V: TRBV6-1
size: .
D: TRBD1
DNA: TGTGCCAGCACCCCCGACAGGGATTACGAGCAGTACTTC
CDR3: CASTPDRDYEQYF

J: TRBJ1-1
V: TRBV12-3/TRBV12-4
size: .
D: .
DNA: TGTGCCAGCAGCCCAATGTGGGGTAACGTAATAATGGGGAACACTGAAGCTTTCTTT
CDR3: CASSPMWGNVIMGNTEAFF

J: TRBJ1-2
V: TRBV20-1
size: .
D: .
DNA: TGCAGTGCTAGTGTCATGGGAACAAATGGCTACACCTTC
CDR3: CSASVMGTNGYTF

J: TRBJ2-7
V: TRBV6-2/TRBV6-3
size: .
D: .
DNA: TGTGCCAGCAGTCCCGCATTCTCCTACGAGCAGTACTTC
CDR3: CASSPAFSYEQYF

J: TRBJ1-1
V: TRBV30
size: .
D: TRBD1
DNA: TGTGCCTGGAGGAGGACAGGCGACACTGAAGCTTTCTTT
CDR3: CAWRRTGDTEAFF

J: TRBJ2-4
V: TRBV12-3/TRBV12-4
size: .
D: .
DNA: TGTGCCAGCAGTTTAGCGCTCGGGAACAGGGCGGATGGCAAAAACATTCAGTACTTC
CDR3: CASSLALGNRADGKNIQYF

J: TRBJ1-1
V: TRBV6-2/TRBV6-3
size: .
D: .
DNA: TGTGCCAGCAGTTACCCCCTCGGGAGCGAGAACACTGAAGCTTTCTTT
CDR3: CASSYPLGSENTEAFF

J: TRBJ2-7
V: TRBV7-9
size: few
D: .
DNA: TGTGCCAGCCGCCCCGAAGCGAACCACTACGAGCAGTACTTC
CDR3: CASRPEANHYEQYF

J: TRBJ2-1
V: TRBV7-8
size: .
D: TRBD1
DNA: TGTGCCAGCAGCTTCAATATAGACAGGGAGTGGGATGAGCAGTTCTTC
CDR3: CASSFNIDREWDEQFF

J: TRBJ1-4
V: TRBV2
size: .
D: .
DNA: TGTGCCAGCGATAACAGGGAGAAGACTAATGAAAAACTGTTTTTT
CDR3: CASDNREKTNEKLFF

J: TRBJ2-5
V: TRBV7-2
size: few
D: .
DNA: TGTGCCAGCAGCAAGACTGGAGAGACCCAGTACTTC
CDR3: CASSKTGETQYF

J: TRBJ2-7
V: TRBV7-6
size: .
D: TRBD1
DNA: TGTGCCAGCAGTTCCGACAGGGGAACTTACGAGCAGTACTTC
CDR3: CASSSDRGTYEQYF

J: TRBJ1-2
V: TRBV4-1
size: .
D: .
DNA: TGCGCCAGCAGCCCCCGGCCCGGGTATGGCTACACCTTC
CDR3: CASSPRPGYGYTF

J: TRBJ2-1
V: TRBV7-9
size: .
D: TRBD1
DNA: TGTGCCAGCAGGGGGTGGACAGGAGATTTCCCCTACAATGAGCAGTTCTTC
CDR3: CASRGWTGDFPYNEQFF